A single sample is the source of the 4 T cell receptor beta chains below, sequenced in a study of blood T cell repertoires in COVID-19. TCRdb keeps only in-frame clones here, not all; method: immunoSEQ multiplex PCR. The data show about 110,000 clones, with over 65% seen just once and about 3.7% held by the top ten. Sequenced input: peripheral blood. These receptors all come from a woman aged 80 or over with acute or convalescent COVID-19.

V gene TRBV29-1 combines with J gene TRBJ1-5, with D possibly matching TRBD1 (5 bases). V was shortened by 5 bases and J by 0 bases, with 14 bases between the two germline ends. CDR3 length equals 15 residues. CDR1 is SQVTM, CDR2 ANQGSEA, per germline. CDR3 sequence: CSVLLSGDSNQPQHF. The CDR3 region has the DNA TGCAGCGTTCTTCTGTCGGGGGATAGCAATCAGCCCCAGCATTTT.

CDR3 DNA sequence: TGTGCCAGCAGCCTTTCCGGGACTAGCGGGAGTACCCAGTTCTTC. It encodes CASSLSGTSGSTQFF. The rearrangement joins TRBV11-2 to TRBJ2-1; TRBD2 matches at 14 bases. The CDR3 spans 15 residues. V was clipped by 5 bases and J by 13 bases; unmatched bases: 10. Germline V lookup: CDR1 SGHAT, CDR2 FQNNGV.

This sequence joins TRBV2 and TRBJ1-2; the match to TRBD1 covers 7 bases. This CDR3 region has 15 residues. Trimming removed 6 bases from V and 4 bases from J; junction bases left unmatched: 11. Germline CDR1 is SNHLY and CDR2 is FYNNEI. The CDR3, as DNA: TGTGCCAGCAGCCCGGGACAGCCGCCGGGCTATGGCTACACCTTC. This sequence encodes CASSPGQPPGYGYTF.

This clone showed up just a few times. The chain uses TRBV11-2 and TRBJ2-1; 10 bases are shared with TRBD2. The V gene's germline CDR1 is SGHAT and CDR2 FQNNGV. After removal of 5 bases from V and 1 base from J, the junction contained 8 bases not matched to a gene. The CDR3 sequence is 17 residues long. CDR3 protein: CASSPGLAEPSYNEQFF. The CDR3 region has the DNA TGTGCCAGCAGCCCAGGACTAGCGGAGCCTTCCTACAATGAGCAGTTCTTC.